This T cell receptor beta chain emerged from a study of cytomegalovirus exposure and HLA in healthy donors (dated by TCRdb to about 2017). For context, the study as a whole: An earlier analysis of several hundred of the donors reported 250 to 350 Gb of sequence data and 117 million unique TCR beta sequences from around 200 million T cells. An early release that covered around 590 HLA-typed donors contained approximately 320 gigabases of sequencing data and some 87 million unique TCR sequences. Among the roughly 400 genotyped donors, 75% to 90% belonged to the genetic ancestry cluster associated with self-reported Caucasian donors. The study was designed to test whether signatures of past pathogen exposure could be identified by cataloging public T cell receptors. The study profiled the T cell repertoires of approximately 700 subjects by immunosequencing and related them to cytomegalovirus serostatus. A separate validation cohort of roughly 130 different subjects was used in addition to the roughly 620-subject first cohort. The study combined high-throughput TCR immunosequencing, statistical association of individual TCRs with disease status, and machine learning to predict cytomegalovirus infection status. A later analysis re-analyzed previously published TCR beta repertoires from 650 to 800 donors and added high-resolution HLA genotyping to study TCR occurrence patterns. Rather than drawing on any new phenotypic data, the later analysis identified candidate immune exposures from TCR beta sequences and the way those sequences occurred across donors. To decide whether each TCR beta V gene segment behaved as functional or pseudogenic, an earlier analysis of fewer than 750 of the donors relied on high-throughput TCR beta sequencing. Donor age, sex, ethnicity and CMV serostatus were compiled alongside the repertoire data. Genome-wide SNP genotypes for about 65% of the roughly 670 donors were used in a later genetic analysis, which treated that subset as a discovery cohort. Every repertoire in the discovery cohort had been generated on one and the same sequencing platform. Both class I and class II loci were covered by HLA typing, at four-digit resolution. The number of typed donors differed by locus: roughly 620-640 for A, B, C, DRB1 and DQB1; 522 for DQA1; 606 for DPA1; and roughly 470 for DPB1. Four to six DR-DQ haplotypes were handled as single units for association and clustering, since linkage in the cohort was strong. Among some 410 genotyped donors of the cohort, an average of around 240,000 unique TCR beta nucleotide sequences were sequenced per donor, roughly a sixth of them non-productive.

This clone was counted a few times. Its antigen is still unknown. The input lacks base qualities; no much larger clone sits a single base away. Libraries were constructed by the immunoSEQ multiplex PCR assay. For the multiplex PCR, a mixture combining 60 forward primers for TCR Vbeta segments and 13 reverse primers for TCR Jbeta segments was used. Amplification of the CDR3 region of rearranged TCR beta genes was performed with a multiplex PCR assay on genomic DNA. The amplified TCR beta libraries were sequenced on the Illumina HiSeq System as 87-base-pair reads. In the authors' own workflow: A later analysis counted tens of millions of unique TCR beta chains across the 650 to 700 repertoires, and some 11 million of these chains were shared by at least two donors. A nearest-neighbor algorithm error-corrected the raw reads and collapsed the reads into unique sequences, merging closely related sequences to remove PCR and sequencing errors. V, D and J gene segments were assigned by aligning CDR3 sequences to IMGT reference sequences. Each retained sequence needed at least a six-nucleotide match to both a V gene segment and a J gene segment. Rearrangements were classified as productive when the CDR3 lacked stop codons and remained in frame with V and J, and all other rearrangements were classified as non-productive. CDR3 was defined according to IMGT convention as the region running from the second conserved V-encoded cysteine to the conserved J-encoded phenylalanine. In an earlier analysis of more than 550 of the donors, sequences lacking an unambiguous match to a single V gene segment were excluded. An earlier analysis of fewer than 650 of the donors classified V segments as functional when productive rearrangements were above 56.7% and as segregating when the standard deviation between donors was above 5%. A statistical classification framework was built for diagnosing cytomegalovirus status from the catalog of TCR beta chain sequences. A later analysis assigned V and J genes by comparing TCR nucleotide sequences with IMGT/GENE-DB human TR gene sequences. A later analysis assigned CDR3 sequences and most-parsimonious VDJ recombination scenarios with the TCRdist pipeline. In a later analysis, every TCR beta chain was defined by the combination of its CDR3 amino acid sequence and its V-gene family, and reads without a unique V-gene family were dropped. A later analysis removed roughly 590 highly shared, low-generation-probability nucleotide sequences to deal with suspected cross-contamination and a sequencing artifact. In a later analysis, a clonal expansion index for each public chain was calculated from normalized within-repertoire ranks of inferred template counts. In a later analysis, generation probabilities were computed using a VDJ recombination model fitted to out-of-frame rearrangements, and the results were checked against IGoR. A later analysis scored TCR-TCR, TCR-HLA and TCR-CMV co-occurrence with hypergeometric tests, applying a repertoire-size bias correction to TCR pairs. False discovery rates were estimated in a later analysis by permuting HLA or CMV assignments 20 times. In a later analysis, co-occurring TCRs were grouped using DBSCAN, and TCRdist sequence similarity was added for clustering within HLA-allele-positive subsets. Co-occurrence clustering excluded repertoires with fewer than 30,000 or more than 120,000 public chains, plus five with anomalous nucleotide sharing. In TCRdb, the immuneACCESS table is reduced to in-frame sequences with V and J assigned. These tables do not hold every clone; where another copy was compared, an unresolved V gene accounts for under half, and the others remain unexplained. V, J and clone size were drawn from that table, and D and trimming were deduced from the DNA. For this sample there are under 110,000 clones; more than 60% appear just once. 2% to 3% of the sample belongs to the ten largest clones.

The cohort was made up of approximately 700 healthy bone marrow donors. At the time of sampling, every cohort member was nominally healthy, though immune exposures that went unrecorded were likely present. The donor was CMV seronegative and belonged to the group of 350 to 400 seronegative cohort members. A peripheral blood sample was provided by each donor, and peripheral blood mononuclear cells were used for TCR beta sequencing. Genomic DNA was extracted from the blood cell samples with the Qiagen DNeasy Blood Extraction Kit. What the work shows at the level of the full study, not this receptor alone: The earlier analysis of 450 to 700 of the donors excluded approximately 15 rarely observed V segments, including chromosome 9 orphons, because counts were too low. Roughly uniform sequencing depth across donors was assumed in presence/absence analyses, although this assumption may not hold. Linkage disequilibrium might explain the correlated functional status among segregating V segments, but an unknown experimental factor could not be excluded. The classifier was reported to diagnose cytomegalovirus status with high specificity and sensitivity in both the original and validation cohorts. Specific HLA alleles were associated with 16,951 TCR beta sequences at a false discovery rate of 0.05 in a later analysis. In a later genetic analysis, fewer N-insertions in productive TCRs were reported among donors in an Asian-associated ancestry cluster than the roughly 700-donor mean. According to the authors, the approach could potentially be generalized to other disease states and immunological phenotypes. The study listed 150 to 200 TCR beta chains as associated with cytomegalovirus. Because HLA typing was unavailable for some donors at each locus, only the typed subset was used in association tests. According to a later analysis, parvovirus B19, influenza, CMV and Epstein-Barr virus appeared linked to several top co-occurrence clusters. Assigning TCR associations to individual alleles was difficult when HLA alleles, especially DR and DQ, strongly co-occurred. Across donors, most TCR sequences were observed very rarely, whereas some public TCRs were present in many individuals. In vitro tests confirmed that a few of the cytomegalovirus-associated TCR beta chains recognize cytomegalovirus antigens. Immune exposure information for the cohort was limited to CMV serostatus. In a later analysis, HLA-associated TCR beta chains showed more clonal expansion and lower generation probabilities than non-associated chains that were equally common. Most CMV-associated TCR beta chains appeared to be HLA-restricted in a later analysis, and the HLA associations seemed to be driven largely by CMV exposure. A further reported finding was that TCR beta sequences accurately predicted the HLA-A and HLA-B alleles for most subjects in the first cohort. A cluster of highly shared sequence variants was judged likely to represent a technical artifact of the sequencing pipeline. V-gene and J-gene trimming of TCR beta chains was associated with a missense DCLRE1C variant in a later genetic analysis, and the association was replicated in an independent cohort. In an earlier analysis of more than 450 of the donors, most TCR beta V segments were observed in productive rearrangements about 90% or about 30% of the time, broadly matching IMGT annotations. In this cohort, only TCR beta chains were sequenced, and detectable features were limited by the absence of alpha or paired-chain data. In a later analysis, TCR association rates were found to vary across HLA loci, with the most associated TCRs seen for DRB1 alleles and the fewest for HLA-C alleles.

The sequenced sample was PBMCs. The sequence derives from a man aged 40-50 years in good health and CMV-seronegative.

The nucleotide sequence is TGTGCCAGCAGTTTACCCGGGGAAGTATACGAGCAGTACTTC. It translates to CASSLPGEVYEQYF. Rearrangement joined TRBV28 to TRBJ2-7; the D gene is perhaps TRBD2, from 5 matching bases. V was cut back by 2 bases and J by 4 bases, leaving a gap of 12 bases between them. The CDR3 runs 14 residues from the cysteine to the phenylalanine. CDR3 DNA only is kept here, 42 bases in frame from base 1. CDR1 MDHEN and CDR2 SYDVKM were looked up in the germline V gene.